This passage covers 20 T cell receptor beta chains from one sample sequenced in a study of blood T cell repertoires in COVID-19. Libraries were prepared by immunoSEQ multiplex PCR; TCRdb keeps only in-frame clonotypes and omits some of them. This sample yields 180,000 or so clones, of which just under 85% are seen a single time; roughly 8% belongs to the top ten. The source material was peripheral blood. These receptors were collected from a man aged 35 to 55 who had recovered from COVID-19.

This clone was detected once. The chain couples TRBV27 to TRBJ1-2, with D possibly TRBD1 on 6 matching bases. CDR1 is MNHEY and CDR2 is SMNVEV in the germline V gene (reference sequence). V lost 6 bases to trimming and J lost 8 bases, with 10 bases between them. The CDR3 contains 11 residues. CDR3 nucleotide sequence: TGTGCCAGCAGGCAGGGGCAGGGCTACACCTTC. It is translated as CASRQGQGYTF.

DNA of the CDR3: TGTGCCAGCAGCTTCCCTCTAGCGGGAGGGCCAGATACGCAGTATTTT. Its protein is CASSFPLAGGPDTQYF. This sequence joins TRBV11-1 and TRBJ2-3; 12 nucleotides match TRBD2. From germline, CDR1 is SGHAT and CDR2 FQDESV (reference sequence). Trimming cost V 3 bases and J 4 bases; bases outside gene matches: 5. The CDR3 has 16 amino acids.

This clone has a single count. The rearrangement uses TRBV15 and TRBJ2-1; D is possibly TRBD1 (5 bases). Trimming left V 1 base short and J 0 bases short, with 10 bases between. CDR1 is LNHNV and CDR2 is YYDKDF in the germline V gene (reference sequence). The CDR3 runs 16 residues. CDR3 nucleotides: TGTGCCACCAGCAGAGCCTGGGGCGGCTCCTACAATGAGCAGTTCTTC. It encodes CATSRAWGGSYNEQFF.

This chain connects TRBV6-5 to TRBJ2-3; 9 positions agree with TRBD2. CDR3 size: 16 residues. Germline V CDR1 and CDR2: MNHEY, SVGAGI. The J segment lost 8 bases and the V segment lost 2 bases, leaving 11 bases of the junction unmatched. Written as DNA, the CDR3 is TGTGCCAGCAGTTACAGGCCTAGCGGGGCGCTCCGTACGCAGTATTTT. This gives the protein CASSYRPSGALRTQYF.

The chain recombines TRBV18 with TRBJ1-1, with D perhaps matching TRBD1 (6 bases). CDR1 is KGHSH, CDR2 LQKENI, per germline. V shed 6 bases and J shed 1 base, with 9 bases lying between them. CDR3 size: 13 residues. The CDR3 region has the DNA TGTGCCAGCTCGGGACAACGGAACACTGAAGCTTTCTTT. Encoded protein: CASSGQRNTEAFF.

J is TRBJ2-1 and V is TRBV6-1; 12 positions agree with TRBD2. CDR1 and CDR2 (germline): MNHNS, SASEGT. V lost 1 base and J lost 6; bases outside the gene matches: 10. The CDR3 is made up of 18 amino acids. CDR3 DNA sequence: TGTGCCAGCAGTGAAGATCTTGTAGGACTAGCGGGAATCAATGAGCAGTTCTTC. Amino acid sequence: CASSEDLVGLAGINEQFF.

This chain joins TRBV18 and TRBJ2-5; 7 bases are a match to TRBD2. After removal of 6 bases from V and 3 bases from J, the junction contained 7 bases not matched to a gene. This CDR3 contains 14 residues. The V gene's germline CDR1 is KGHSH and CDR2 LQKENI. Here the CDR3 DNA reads TGTGCCAGCTCTTGGACTGCGGGGGAAGAGACCCAGTACTTC. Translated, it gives CASSWTAGEETQYF.

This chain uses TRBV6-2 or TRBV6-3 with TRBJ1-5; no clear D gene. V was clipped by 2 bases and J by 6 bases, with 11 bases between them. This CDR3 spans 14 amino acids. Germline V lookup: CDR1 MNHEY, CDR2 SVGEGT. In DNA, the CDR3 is TGTGCCAGCAGTTACGGAGGGTTTCGTCAGCCCCAGCATTTT. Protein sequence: CASSYGGFRQPQHF.

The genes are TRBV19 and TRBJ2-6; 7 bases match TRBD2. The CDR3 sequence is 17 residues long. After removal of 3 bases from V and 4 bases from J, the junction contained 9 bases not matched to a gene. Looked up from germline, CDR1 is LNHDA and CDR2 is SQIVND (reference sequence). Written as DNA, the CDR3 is TGTGCCAGTAGTATCGGCGGGGGATCGGCCGGGGCCAACGTCCTGACTTTC. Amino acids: CASSIGGGSAGANVLTF. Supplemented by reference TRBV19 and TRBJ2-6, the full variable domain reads DGGITQSPKYLFRKEGQNVTLSCEQNLNHDAMYWYRQDPGQGLRLIYYSQIVNDFQKGDIAEGYSVSREKKESFPLTVTSAQKNPTAFYLCASSIGGGSAGANVLTFGAGSRLTVL.

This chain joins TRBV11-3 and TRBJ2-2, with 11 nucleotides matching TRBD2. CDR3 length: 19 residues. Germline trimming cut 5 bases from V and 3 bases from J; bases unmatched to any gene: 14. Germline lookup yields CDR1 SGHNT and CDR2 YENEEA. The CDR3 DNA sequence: TGTGCCAGCAGCCAGGGGGCGTCGACTAGCGGGATATACACCGGGGAGCTGTTTTTT. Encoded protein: CASSQGASTSGIYTGELFF. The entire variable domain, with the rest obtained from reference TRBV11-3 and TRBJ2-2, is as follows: EAGVVQSPRYKIIEKKQPVAFWCNPISGHNTLYWYLQNLGQGPELLIRYENEEAVDDSQLPKDRFSAERLKGVDSTLKIQPAELGDSAVYLCASSQGASTSGIYTGELFFGEGSRLTVL.

CDR3 bases: TGTGCCTGGAGCCTAACGGGTCTCGCCGGGGAGCTGTTTTTT. Amino acid sequence: CAWSLTGLAGELFF. V is TRBV30 and J is TRBJ2-2; D is ambiguous. In germline, CDR1 is GTSNPN, CDR2 SVGIG (reference sequence). The CDR3 runs to 14 residues. Between the trimmed V and J ends, which lost 3 bases and 6 bases, there was a span of 14 bases.

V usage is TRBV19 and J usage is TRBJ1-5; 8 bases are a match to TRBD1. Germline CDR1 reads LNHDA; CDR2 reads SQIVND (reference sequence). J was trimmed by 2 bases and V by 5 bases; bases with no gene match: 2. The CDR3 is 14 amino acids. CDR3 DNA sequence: TGTGCCAGTAGTTTGACAGGGGGCAATCAGCCCCAGCATTTT. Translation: CASSLTGGNQPQHF.

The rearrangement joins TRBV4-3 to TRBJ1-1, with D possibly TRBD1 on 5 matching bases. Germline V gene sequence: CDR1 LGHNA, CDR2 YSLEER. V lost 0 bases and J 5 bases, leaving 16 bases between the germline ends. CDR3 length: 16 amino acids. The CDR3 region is CASSQDPNRFATEAFF. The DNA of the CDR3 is TGCGCCAGCAGCCAAGACCCCAACAGGTTTGCTACTGAAGCTTTCTTT.

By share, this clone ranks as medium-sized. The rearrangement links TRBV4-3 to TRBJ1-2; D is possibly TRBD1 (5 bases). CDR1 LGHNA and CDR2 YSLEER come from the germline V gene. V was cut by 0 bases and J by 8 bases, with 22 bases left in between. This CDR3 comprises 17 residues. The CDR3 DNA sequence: TGCGCCAGCAGCCAAGATACATCGCAGGGCCTAATGAGAGGCTACACCTTC. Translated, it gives CASSQDTSQGLMRGYTF.

CDR3 sequence reads: CASSQVAGSNQPQHF. As DNA, the CDR3 is TGTGCCAGCAGCCAAGTAGCGGGGAGCAATCAGCCCCAGCATTTT. V is TRBV4-2 and J is TRBJ1-5; the D is unclear. Trimming shortened V by 1 base and J by 1 base, and 8 bases separated the two germline ends. The CDR3 runs 15 residues. Germline V gives CDR1 LGHNA, CDR2 YNFKEQ.

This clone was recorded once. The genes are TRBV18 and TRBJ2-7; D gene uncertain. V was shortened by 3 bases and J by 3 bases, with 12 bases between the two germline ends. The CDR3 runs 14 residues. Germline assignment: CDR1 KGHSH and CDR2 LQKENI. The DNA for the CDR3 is TGTGCCAGCTCACCCGCGCAGGCTTTCTACGAGCAGTACTTC. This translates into CASSPAQAFYEQYF.

The CDR3 reads CASSEVQGRETQYF. In DNA form, the CDR3 reads TGTGCCAGCAGTGAAGTCCAGGGGCGGGAGACCCAGTACTTC. The chain carries TRBV6-1 and TRBJ2-5; possibly TRBD1 for D (6 bases). This CDR3 has 14 amino acids. V was pared by 1 base and J by 5 bases, with 11 bases between. Germline V gives CDR1 MNHNS, CDR2 SASEGT.

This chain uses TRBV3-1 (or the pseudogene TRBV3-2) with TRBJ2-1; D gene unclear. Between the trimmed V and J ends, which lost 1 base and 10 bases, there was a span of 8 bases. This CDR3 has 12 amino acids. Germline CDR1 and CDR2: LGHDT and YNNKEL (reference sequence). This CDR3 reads CASSQAPREQFF. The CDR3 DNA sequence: TGTGCCAGCAGCCAAGCCCCTAGAGAGCAGTTCTTC.

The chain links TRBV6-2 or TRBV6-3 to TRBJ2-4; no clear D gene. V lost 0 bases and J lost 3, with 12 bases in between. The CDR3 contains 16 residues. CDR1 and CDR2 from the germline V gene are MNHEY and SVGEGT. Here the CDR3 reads CASSYSNPGDKNIQYF. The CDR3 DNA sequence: TGTGCCAGCAGTTACTCGAACCCCGGAGACAAAAACATTCAGTACTTC.

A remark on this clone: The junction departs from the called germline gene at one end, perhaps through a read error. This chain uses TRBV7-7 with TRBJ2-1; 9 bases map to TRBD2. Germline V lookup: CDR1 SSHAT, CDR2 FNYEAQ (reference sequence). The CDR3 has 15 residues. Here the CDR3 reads CASSPGSGSYNEQFF. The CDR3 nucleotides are TGTGCTAGCAGCCCCGGTAGCGGGAGCTACAATGAGCAGTTCTTC.